One sample yielded the 30 T cell receptor beta chains listed below, sequenced in a study of blood T cell repertoires in COVID-19. TCRdb keeps only in-frame clones here, not all; method: immunoSEQ multiplex PCR. Found here are 180,000 or so clones, roughly 80% of them singletons; the top ten hold about 2.7%. Input material: peripheral blood. The receptors come from a human donor with acute or convalescent COVID-19. The donor label of this sample is uncertain.

The chain employs TRBV3-1 (or the pseudogene TRBV3-2) and TRBJ2-2, with no clear D. V shed 2 bases and J shed 3 bases, with 4 bases lying between them. Germline V gives CDR1 LGHDT, CDR2 YNNKEL (reference sequence). The CDR3 is made up of 13 amino acids. CDR3 bases: TGTGCCAGCAGCCAATCGTACACCGGGGAGCTGTTTTTT. It specifies CASSQSYTGELFF.

The chain combines TRBV28 with TRBJ1-1, with a tentative D call TRBD1 (5 bases). Trimming shortened V by 6 bases and J by 1 base, and 18 bases separated the two germline ends. CDR1 is MDHEN and CDR2 is SYDVKM in the germline V gene. This CDR3 is 16 amino acids long. The CDR3: CASSPWGRRGNTEAFF. The DNA for the CDR3 is TGTGCCAGCAGCCCCTGGGGCAGGCGAGGGAACACTGAAGCTTTCTTT.

The rearrangement links TRBV9 to TRBJ2-5; TRBD2 matches 12 bases. V trimming: 1 base; J trimming: 2 bases; junction bases outside the gene matches: 0. The CDR3 totals 15 residues. Germline V gives CDR1 SGDLS, CDR2 YYNGEE. The CDR3 reads CASSVTSGGQETQYF. The CDR3 nucleotides are TGTGCCAGCAGCGTAACTAGCGGGGGGCAAGAGACCCAGTACTTC.

The V call is TRBV21-1, the J call TRBJ2-7; the D call TRBD1 from the table was never checked on the DNA. TRBV21-1 is recorded as a pseudogene. The CDR3 spans 15 residues. CDR3 DNA: TGTGCCAGCAGCAAAGATAGGGGGACCCACTACGAGCAGTACTTC. As protein: CASSKDRGTHYEQYF.

The genes are TRBV7-3 and TRBJ2-1; TRBD2 might be the D (5 bases). The CDR3 is 16 amino acids. V was pared by 2 bases and J by 7 bases, with 18 bases between. Germline assignment: CDR1 SGHTA and CDR2 FQGTGA. CDR3 DNA sequence: TGTGCCAGCAGCTTATTGGAGCGGCCAGGTCTAAATGAGCAGTTCTTC. It yields the protein CASSLLERPGLNEQFF.

This chain joins TRBV29-1 and TRBJ2-3, with 12 bases identical to TRBD2. This CDR3 contains 14 residues. V lost 7 bases, J lost 5 bases, and 7 bases stayed unmatched. Germline loops: CDR1 SQVTM, CDR2 ANQGSEA. This chain's CDR3 is CSGTTSGGLDTQYF. The CDR3 region has the DNA TGCAGCGGGACGACTAGCGGGGGCCTAGATACGCAGTATTTT.

The rearrangement uses TRBV5-1 and TRBJ2-7, with 10 positions matching TRBD1. After removal of 5 bases from V and 6 bases from J, the junction contained 5 bases not matched to a gene. The germline CDR1 and CDR2 sequences are SGHRS and YFSETQ. The CDR3 is made up of 13 amino acids. The chain's CDR3 is CASSRQGAVEQYF. In nucleotides, the CDR3 is TGCGCCAGCAGTCGACAGGGGGCGGTCGAGCAGTACTTC.

This chain joins TRBV5-1 and TRBJ2-7; 10 bases match TRBD2. The CDR3 runs 16 residues. Germline values: CDR1 SGHRS, CDR2 YFSETQ. Trimming removed 2 bases from V and 2 bases from J; junction bases left unmatched: 7. This chain's CDR3 is CASSFGTSAKPYEQYF. CDR3 nucleotide sequence: TGCGCCAGCAGCTTTGGGACTAGCGCGAAACCCTACGAGCAGTACTTC.

The V gene is TRBV7-9, the J gene TRBJ1-1, with no clear D. Trimming cost V 6 bases and J 1 base, with 15 bases left between them. CDR1 is SEHNR, CDR2 FQNEAQ, per germline (reference sequence). This CDR3 has 15 amino acids. The CDR3 loop reads CASSSGSSWNTEAFF. CDR3 in DNA: TGTGCCAGCAGTTCGGGGTCCTCTTGGAACACTGAAGCTTTCTTT.

V gene TRBV29-1 combines with J gene TRBJ1-4; no reliable D call. CDR1 is SQVTM and CDR2 is ANQGSEA in the germline V gene. This CDR3 contains 12 residues. Trimming took off 7 bases at V and 8 bases at J, with 14 bases between the two ends. This CDR3 is CSGGISGEKLFF. CDR3 in DNA: TGCAGCGGCGGGATTTCTGGGGAAAAACTGTTTTTT.

The V gene is TRBV5-6, the J gene TRBJ1-1; perhaps TRBD1 as D (6 bases). This CDR3 has 15 amino acids. V gave up 1 base and J gave up 4 bases, with 14 bases separating them. Per the germline V gene, CDR1 is SGHDT and CDR2 is YYEEEE. The CDR3 nucleotides read TGTGCCAGCAGCTTGATGGTACAGGGTAGCACTGAAGCTTTCTTT. This codes for CASSLMVQGSTEAFF.

This clone was recorded only once. This sequence joins TRBV5-1 and TRBJ2-2; TRBD2 matches at 9 bases. Germline CDR1 SGHRS, CDR2 YFSETQ. The J segment lost 3 bases and the V segment lost 1 base, leaving 1 base of the junction unmatched. The CDR3 is made up of 15 amino acids. The CDR3, as DNA: TGCGCCAGCAGCTTGCCTAGCGGGGACACCGGGGAGCTGTTTTTT. Its translation: CASSLPSGDTGELFF.

The chain links TRBV6-5 to TRBJ2-2, with D possibly being TRBD2 (7 bases). V lost 11 bases and J 3 bases, leaving 19 bases between the germline ends. This CDR3 is built from 15 residues. Germline V gene data show CDR1 as MNHEY and CDR2 as SVGAGI. CDR3 sequence: CALHPGGPDTGELFF. Written as DNA, the CDR3 is TGTGCCTTGCACCCCGGGGGGCCCGACACCGGGGAGCTGTTTTTT.

V and J are TRBV7-2 and TRBJ2-5; 8 bases are shared with TRBD2. V shed 1 base, J shed 5 bases, and the junction held 3 bases outside the gene matches. Germline V gene sequence: CDR1 SGHTA, CDR2 FQGNSA. The CDR3 is 14 residues long. The CDR3 sequence is CASSLGREGETQYF. In DNA form, the CDR3 reads TGTGCCAGCAGCTTAGGCCGGGAGGGGGAGACCCAGTACTTC.

The CDR3 sequence is CARSYTWTGSSYNEQFF. For the CDR3, the DNA is TGTGCCAGAAGCTATACGTGGACGGGGAGCTCCTACAATGAGCAGTTCTTC. The genes are TRBV5-3 and TRBJ2-1; D is perhaps TRBD2 (5 bases). Being an ORF, TRBV5-3 has a function that is uncertain. This CDR3 is 17 amino acids long. V was shortened by 3 bases and J by 0 bases, with 16 bases between the two germline ends.

V gene TRBV5-1 combines with J gene TRBJ1-2; TRBD1 matches at 10 bases. CDR1 SGHRS and CDR2 YFSETQ come from the germline V gene. CDR3 length: 15 amino acids. With V trimmed by 5 bases and J by 4 bases, 8 bases remained unmatched. The CDR3 protein is CASSSGTGAPYGYTF. DNA of the CDR3: TGCGCCAGCAGTTCCGGGACAGGGGCGCCCTATGGCTACACCTTC. Full variable domain (rest looked up from reference TRBV5-1 and TRBJ1-2): KAGVTQTPRYLIKTRGQQVTLSCSPISGHRSVSWYQQTPGQGLQFLFEYFSETQRNKGNFPGRFSGRQFSNSRSEMNVSTLELGDSALYLCASSSGTGAPYGYTFGSGTRLTVV.

The chain combines TRBV5-4 with TRBJ1-4; possibly TRBD1 for D (5 bases). Germline V CDR1 and CDR2: SGHNT, YYREEE (reference sequence). This CDR3 has 14 amino acids. V was clipped by 2 bases and J by 6 bases, with 11 bases between them. DNA of the CDR3: TGTGCCAGCAGCTTTGCCAGGGTCGATGAAAAACTGTTTTTT. Amino acids: CASSFARVDEKLFF. Supplemented by reference TRBV5-4 and TRBJ1-4, the full variable domain reads ETGVTQSPTHLIKTRGQQVTLRCSSQSGHNTVSWYQQALGQGPQFIFQYYREEENGRGNFPPRFSGLQFPNYSSELNVNALELDDSALYLCASSFARVDEKLFFGSGTQLSVL.

The chain is built from TRBV7-2 and TRBJ2-1; possibly TRBD1 for D (5 bases). Germline CDR1 SGHTA, CDR2 FQGNSA. The V end lost 2 bases, the J end lost 3 bases, and 14 bases lay between the germline ends. CDR3 length equals 16 residues. The CDR3 nucleotides are TGTGCCAGCAGCTTAAGGGCAGGGTTCAACTACAATGAGCAGTTCTTC. It codes for CASSLRAGFNYNEQFF.

At least ten counts were recorded for this clone. Other DNA sequences from this sample encode an identical CDR3 as well. The chain is built from TRBV19 and TRBJ1-1, with no clear D. Germline CDR1 and CDR2: LNHDA and SQIVND (reference sequence). V lost 5 bases, J lost 0 bases, and 7 bases lay in between. The CDR3 consists of 13 residues. This chain's CDR3 is CASSFTMNTEAFF. The CDR3 DNA reads TGTGCCAGTAGTTTTACAATGAACACTGAAGCTTTCTTT.

This sequence joins TRBV28 and TRBJ1-5, with D possibly TRBD1 on 5 matching bases. Germline-derived CDR1 and CDR2 are MDHEN and SYDVKM. This CDR3 is built from 15 residues. The V and J ends lost 7 bases and 3 bases respectively, with 16 bases between them. DNA of the CDR3: TGTGCCAGCAAACGCGGGGGGTCAGACAATCAGCCCCAGCATTTT. It translates to CASKRGGSDNQPQHF.

This clone was seen more than once but under ten times. The chain carries TRBV11-2 and TRBJ1-2; D remains ambiguous. Germline values: CDR1 SGHAT, CDR2 FQNNGV. Deletions cut 6 bases from V and 7 bases from J, with 12 bases between. The CDR3 sequence is 12 residues long. CDR3 protein: CASSLGSGGYTF. The CDR3 region has the DNA TGTGCCAGCAGTCTCGGATCGGGTGGCTACACCTTC. The whole variable domain, remainder taken from reference TRBV11-2 and TRBJ1-2, is EAGVAQSPRYKIIEKRQSVAFWCNPISGHATLYWYQQILGQGPKLLIQFQNNGVVDDSQLPKDRFSAERLKGVDSTLKIQPAKLEDSAVYLCASSLGSGGYTFGSGTRLTVV.

The chain links TRBV7-2 to TRBJ2-3; perhaps TRBD1 as D (6 bases). This CDR3 is built from 16 residues. Germline V gives CDR1 SGHTA, CDR2 FQGNSA. The V end was cut by 5 bases, the J end by 0 bases, with 15 bases between. For the CDR3, the DNA is TGTGCCAGCAGCCAGTGGGGGCAGCCTAGCACAGATACGCAGTATTTT. Amino acid sequence: CASSQWGQPSTDTQYF. The whole variable domain, filled in from reference TRBV7-2 and TRBJ2-3, reads GAGVSQSPSNKVTEKGKDVELRCDPISGHTALYWYRQSLGQGLEFLIYFQGNSAPDKSGLPSDRFSAERTGGSVSTLTIQRTQQEDSAVYLCASSQWGQPSTDTQYFGPGTRLTVL.

V usage is TRBV6-5 and J usage is TRBJ2-6; 8 nucleotides line up with TRBD2. The V gene's germline CDR1 is MNHEY and CDR2 SVGAGI. The CDR3 runs 14 residues. Losses at the gene ends were 8 bases for V and 1 base for J; bases not matched to a gene: 1. The CDR3: CASAGGSGANVLTF. Here the CDR3 DNA reads TGTGCCAGCGCGGGGGGATCTGGGGCCAACGTCCTGACTTTC.

V usage is TRBV6-4 and J usage is TRBJ2-7, with 8 bases fitting TRBD1. The germline gives CDR1 MRHNA, CDR2 SNTAGT. The length of the CDR3 is 14 residues. V gave up 6 bases and J gave up 0 bases; unmatched junction bases: 4. CDR3 DNA sequence: TGTGCCAGCAGCCGACAGGGGAGCTCCTACGAGCAGTACTTC. Protein sequence: CASSRQGSSYEQYF.

The chain employs TRBV18 and TRBJ2-1, with 12 bases fitting TRBD2. V trimming: 4 bases; J trimming: 3 bases; junction bases outside the gene matches: 4. In germline, CDR1 is KGHSH, CDR2 LQKENI. The CDR3 sequence is 16 residues long. The DNA of the CDR3 is TGTGCCAGCTCACTCTTGACTAGCGGGGGCTACAATGAGCAGTTCTTC. Its translation: CASSLLTSGGYNEQFF.

The rearrangement joins TRBV5-6 to TRBJ1-2; D might be TRBD1 (5 bases). Per the germline V gene, CDR1 is SGHDT and CDR2 is YYEEEE. The CDR3 has 12 amino acids. The V gene lost 6 bases and the J gene lost 5 bases, with 11 bases spanning the gap. The CDR3 DNA follows: TGTGCCAGCACCCTAGGGGTGTATGGCTACACCTTC. This translates into CASTLGVYGYTF.

This chain uses TRBV5-6 with TRBJ2-3, with 12 nucleotides matching TRBD2. V was pared by 4 bases and J by 3 bases, with 6 bases of the junction left unmatched. This CDR3 comprises 16 residues. CDR1 is SGHDT, CDR2 YYEEEE, per germline. In DNA form, the CDR3 reads TGTGCCAGCAGCGTCACTAGCGGGGGGACGACAGATACGCAGTATTTT. Translating gives CASSVTSGGTTDTQYF. Combining the CDR3 with reference TRBV5-6 and TRBJ2-3 gives the whole variable domain DAGVTQSPTHLIKTRGQQVTLRCSPKSGHDTVSWYQQALGQGPQFIFQYYEEEERQRGNFPDRFSGHQFPNYSSELNVNALLLGDSALYLCASSVTSGGTTDTQYFGPGTRLTVL.

The genes are TRBV27 and TRBJ2-7; 12 bases fit TRBD2. CDR3 length: 15 residues. In germline, CDR1 is MNHEY, CDR2 SMNVEV (reference sequence). The trim removed 6 bases at V and 4 bases at J, leaving 7 bases unmatched. CDR3 nucleotide sequence: TGTGCCAGCAGCTCTCTAGCGGGAGGGCCGTACGAGCAGTACTTC. Protein product: CASSSLAGGPYEQYF.

The chain combines TRBV7-3 with TRBJ2-5, with 12 bases matching TRBD1. V trimming: 5 bases; J trimming: 4 bases; junction bases outside the gene matches: 11. The CDR3 spans 17 residues. Germline V gene lookup returns CDR1 SGHTA and CDR2 FQGTGA. In nucleotides, the CDR3 is TGTGCCAGCAGCCCTCGGTTGGGACAGGGGGCGCGAGAGACCCAGTACTTC. Translation gives CASSPRLGQGARETQYF.

The V gene is TRBV15, the J gene TRBJ1-5, with D possibly matching TRBD1 (5 bases). The germline V and J ends were trimmed by 4 bases and 3 bases, with 13 bases remaining between them. Germline V CDR1 and CDR2: LNHNV, YYDKDF (reference sequence). The CDR3 is made up of 15 amino acids. The CDR3 bases are TGTGCCACCAGCATGTGGGGACTCAACAATCAGCCCCAGCATTTT. The encoded protein is CATSMWGLNNQPQHF.